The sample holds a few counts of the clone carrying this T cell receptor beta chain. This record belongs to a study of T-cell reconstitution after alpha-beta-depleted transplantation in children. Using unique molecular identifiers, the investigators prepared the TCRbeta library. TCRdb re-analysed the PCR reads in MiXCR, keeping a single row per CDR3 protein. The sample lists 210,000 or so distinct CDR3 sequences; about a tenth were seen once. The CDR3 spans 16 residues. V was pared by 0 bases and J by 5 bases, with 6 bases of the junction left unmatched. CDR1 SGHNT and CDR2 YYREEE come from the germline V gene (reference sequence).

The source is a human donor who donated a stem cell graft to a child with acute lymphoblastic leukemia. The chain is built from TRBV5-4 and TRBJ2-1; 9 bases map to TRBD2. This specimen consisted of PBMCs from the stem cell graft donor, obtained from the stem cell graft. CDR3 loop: CASSLGGGGANNEQFF. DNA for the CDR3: TGTGCCAGCAGCTTGGGTGGCGGGGGGGCCAACAATGAGCAGTTCTTC.